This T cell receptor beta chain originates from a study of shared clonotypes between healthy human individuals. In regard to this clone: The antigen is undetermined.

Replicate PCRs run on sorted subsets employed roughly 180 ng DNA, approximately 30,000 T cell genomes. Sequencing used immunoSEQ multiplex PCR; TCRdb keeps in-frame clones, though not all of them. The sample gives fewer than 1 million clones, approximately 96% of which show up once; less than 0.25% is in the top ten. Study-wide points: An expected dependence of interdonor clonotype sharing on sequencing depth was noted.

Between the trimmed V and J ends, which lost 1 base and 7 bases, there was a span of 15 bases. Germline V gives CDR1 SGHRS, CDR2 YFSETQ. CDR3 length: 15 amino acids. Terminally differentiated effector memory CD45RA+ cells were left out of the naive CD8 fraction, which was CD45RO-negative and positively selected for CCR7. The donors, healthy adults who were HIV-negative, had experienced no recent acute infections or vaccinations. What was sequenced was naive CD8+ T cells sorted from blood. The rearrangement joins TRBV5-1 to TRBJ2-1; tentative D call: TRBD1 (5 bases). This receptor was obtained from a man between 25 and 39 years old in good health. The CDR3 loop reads CASSLLVDSQNEQFF. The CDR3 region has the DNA TGCGCCAGCAGCTTGTTAGTCGACAGCCAAAATGAGCAGTTCTTC.